This T cell receptor beta chain was sequenced during a study of tumor-infiltrating lymphocytes in primary liver carcinoma. Blood RNA was derived from unsorted whole blood, and germline DNA was extracted too. Before the operation took place, four milliliters of peripheral blood were collected. CDR3 length equals 18 residues. Germline V CDR1 and CDR2: WNHNN, SYGVQD (reference sequence). Trimming took 8 bases from V and 6 from J; bases not matched to a gene: 13. Starting from 500 ng of total RNA, TCR beta cDNA was produced with a primer in the constant region. Three nested multiplex PCR rounds, a slightly modified ARM-PCR method, built the TCR beta libraries. In the first two PCR rounds, TRBV1-TRBV30 forward primers were paired with a C-beta reverse primer, and each round lasted about 10 cycles. TCRdb re-called the multiplex PCR reads with MiXCR, one entry per CDR3 protein. Among about 350,000 distinct CDR3 sequences listed, about 65% were seen once.

This TCR was sampled from a man in his forties or fifties with primary liver carcinoma and hepatitis B virus infection. The sample consisted of peripheral blood. V is TRBV10-1 and J is TRBJ2-1; TRBD2 agrees at 16 bases. CDR3 region: CASLLPGLAGGTPNEQFF. The CDR3 coding sequence is TGCGCCAGCCTCCTTCCGGGACTAGCGGGAGGGACCCCCAATGAGCAGTTCTTC.